This T cell receptor beta chain came from a study of regulatory T cells in long-lasting Graves disease. Time point denoted: newly diagnosed GD, antithyroid drugs for less than 3 months. There was RNA extracted from PBMCs, and the TCR library was made from it. Roughly 10 milliliters of peripheral blood were drawn into EDTA tubes. Germline CDR1 and CDR2: MDHEN and SYDVKM. V was clipped by 2 bases and J by 7 bases, with 15 bases between them. There are 15 residues in the CDR3. Arm-PCR of CDR3 regions with iRepertoire HTBI primers generated TCR beta libraries. TCRdb called the multiplex PCR reads again in MiXCR, with one record for every CDR3 protein. This sample has about 530,000 distinct CDR3 sequences, with about 16% found just once. The sample was also linked to a second study, of T cells in Graves' hyperthyroidism and ophthalmopathy. From that second work: First-round RT-PCR targeting the TCR CDR3 was performed with the HTBI primer set.

The chain recombines TRBV28 with TRBJ2-1, with D maybe TRBD1 (6 bases). The receptor was derived from a woman aged 35 to 59 with Graves disease. The sequencing used peripheral blood mononuclear cells (PBMCs), collected at new diagnosis, from a patient treated with antithyroid drugs. The CDR3 spells CASSLGLVGANEQFF. For the CDR3, the DNA is TGTGCCAGCAGTTTAGGGCTAGTGGGGGCAAATGAGCAGTTCTTC.